These T cell receptor beta chains were read from a single sample in a study of T cell changes during pregnancy in multiple sclerosis. The data were produced by immunoSEQ multiplex PCR, yet TCRdb's version contains in-frame clones alone and is incomplete. Found here are almost 65,000 clones, approximately 90% of them singletons; the top ten hold 2.3%. Sequencing was performed on peripheral blood, taken in the first trimester of pregnancy. Every receptor here comes from a female donor with multiple sclerosis, enrolled in a pregnancy study. Each CDR3 is given with its conserved first and last residue. D genes are given only for firm matches. Size values are once, few and many counts, or a class for expanded clones, and some rows have none.

d_call j_call clone_size v_call cdr3_aa cdr3_nt
. TRBJ2-1 . TRBV11-3 CASTLGGTYNEQFF TGTGCCAGCACCCTTGGCGGGACCTACAATGAGCAGTTCTTC
TRBD1 TRBJ1-1 . TRBV6-5 CASSLDRGNTEAFF TGTGCCAGCAGTTTGGACAGGGGGAACACTGAAGCTTTCTTT
. TRBJ2-1 once TRBV14 CASSRVVTSGNEQFF TGTGCCAGCAGCCGAGTAGTCACGTCGGGGAATGAGCAGTTCTTC
TRBD2 TRBJ2-3 . TRBV5-6 CASSLLGEGKNTDTQYF TGTGCCAGCAGCTTGCTGGGGGAGGGCAAGAACACAGATACGCAGTATTTT
TRBD2 TRBJ2-1 . TRBV19 CASSIDGLRSGISYNEQFF TGTGCCAGTAGTATAGATGGCTTGCGTAGCGGGATTTCCTACAATGAGCAGTTCTTC
. TRBJ1-4 . TRBV25-1 CASSAGVITNEKLFF TGTGCCAGCAGCGCGGGGGTTATAACTAATGAAAAACTGTTTTTT
. TRBJ1-1 . TRBV11-1 CASSLIGQLEAFF TGTGCCAGCAGCTTAATCGGACAGCTTGAAGCTTTCTTT
. TRBJ2-2 once TRBV19 CASSPRRINTGELFF TGTGCCAGTAGTCCCCGGAGGATTAACACCGGGGAGCTGTTTTTT
TRBD2 TRBJ2-7 . TRBV27 CASGEGLAANEQYF TGTGCCAGCGGGGAGGGACTAGCTGCCAACGAGCAGTACTTC
TRBD2 TRBJ2-1 . TRBV4-3 CASSQDITSGYNEQFF TGCGCCAGCAGCCAAGACATCACTAGCGGTTACAATGAGCAGTTCTTC
TRBD1 TRBJ2-7 . TRBV25-1 CASGRQGAGEQYF TGTGCCAGCGGCAGACAGGGGGCGGGGGAGCAGTACTTC
. TRBJ1-2 . TRBV7-2 CASSLDSGGANYGYTF TGTGCCAGCAGCTTAGACTCGGGGGGAGCTAACTATGGCTACACCTTC
. TRBJ2-1 . TRBV27 CASSLTGGQQFF TGTGCCAGCAGTTTAACTGGCGGGCAGCAGTTCTTC
. TRBJ1-2 . TRBV5-4 CAIGVGGVYGYTF TGTGCCATCGGAGTAGGGGGGGTCTATGGCTACACCTTC
TRBD2 TRBJ2-5 . TRBV7-2 CASSLATSGRVETQYF TGTGCCAGCAGCTTAGCGACTAGCGGGAGGGTAGAGACCCAGTACTTC
TRBD1 TRBJ1-4 once TRBV5-1 CASSYGTEFGEKLFF TGCGCCAGCAGCTATGGGACAGAGTTTGGTGAAAAACTGTTTTTT
. TRBJ1-2 . TRBV18 CASSPVRNPNYGYTF TGTGCCAGCTCACCAGTCAGGAACCCTAACTATGGCTACACCTTC
TRBD1 TRBJ2-2 . TRBV5-1 CASSWGQVDTGELFF TGCGCCAGCAGCTGGGGACAGGTTGACACCGGGGAGCTGTTTTTT
. TRBJ1-1 . TRBV14 CASSLLTGRNTEAFF TGTGCCAGCAGCTTATTGACAGGTCGGAACACTGAAGCTTTCTTT
. TRBJ2-7 . TRBV5-1 CASSLSPGWPYEQYF TGCGCCAGCAGCTTGAGCCCAGGTTGGCCCTACGAGCAGTACTTC
TRBD2 TRBJ2-1 . TRBV11-3 CASSGRDYSYNEQFF TGTGCCAGCAGCGGTCGGGACTACTCATACAATGAGCAGTTCTTC
TRBD1 TRBJ2-7 once TRBV10-3 CAAPYRGLVRRGLF TGTGCCGCCCCTTACAGGGGCCTGGTGCGGCGTGGGTTATTC
TRBD1 TRBJ1-2 once TRBV19 CASSIEDRGPYGYTF TGTGCCAGTAGTATCGAGGACAGGGGGCCCTATGGCTACACCTTC
. TRBJ1-1 few TRBV19 CASSMSLRDEKAFF TGTGCCAGTAGTATGTCGCTGCGGGACGAAAAAGCTTTCTTT
. TRBJ1-1 . TRBV29-1 CSVVGQTTEAFF TGCAGCGTTGTGGGACAAACCACTGAAGCTTTCTTT
. TRBJ1-5 . TRBV27 CASSSSPSPDTYSNQPQHF TGTGCCAGCAGTTCCTCGCCAAGTCCGGACACTTATAGCAATCAGCCCCAGCATTTT
TRBD1 TRBJ2-5 . TRBV7-9 CASRMDRGREVGETQYF TGTGCCAGCAGGATGGACAGGGGGCGCGAGGTCGGAGAGACCCAGTACTTC
. TRBJ2-2 . TRBV9 CASSPTGGSSTGELFF TGTGCCAGCAGCCCAACGGGGGGCTCGAGCACCGGGGAGCTGTTTTTT
TRBD2 TRBJ2-1 . TRBV6-1 CASSGGLARNEQFF TGTGCCAGCAGTGGGGGACTAGCTCGGAATGAGCAGTTCTTC
TRBD2 TRBJ2-5 . TRBV7-8 CASSLRLAGLQETQYF TGTGCCAGCAGCTTAAGGTTAGCGGGACTCCAAGAGACCCAGTACTTC